This TCR beta chain is drawn from a study of cytomegalovirus exposure and HLA in healthy donors. Study observations and caveats: Accounts indicate the classifier identified cytomegalovirus status with strong specificity and sensitivity.

Worth noting for this clone: Its cognate antigen is unknown.

At the time of sampling, donors were nominally healthy, though unrecorded immune exposures were likely. Germline CDR1 reads SGDLS; CDR2 reads YYNGEE. Trimming stripped 0 bases from V and 2 bases from J, with 12 bases between. This CDR3 has 15 amino acids. This PCR relied on a set of 60 Vbeta primers and 13 Jbeta primers. The data were produced by immunoSEQ multiplex PCR, yet TCRdb's version contains in-frame clones alone and is incomplete. This repertoire shows some 110,000 clones, approximately 70% found once; its top ten account for roughly 9%. Sequences were obtained from PBMCs. The rearrangement links TRBV9 to TRBJ2-7; D possibly corresponds to TRBD1 (6 bases). This clonotype was sampled from a man aged 25-40 years in good health and CMV-seropositive. CDR3 in DNA: TGTGCCAGCAGCGTAGACCCAGGGGAGACCTACGAGCAGTACTTC. This translates into CASSVDPGETYEQYF. Full variable domain (remainder filled in from reference TRBV9 and TRBJ2-7): DSGVTQTPKHLITATGQRVTLRCSPRSGDLSVYWYQQSLDQGLQFLIQYYNGEERAKGNILERFSAQQFPDLHSELNLSSLELGDSALYFCASSVDPGETYEQYFGPGTRLTVT.